The present entry profiles one T cell receptor (beta chain) with its context. Its cognate antigen is unknown. Assay used: immunoSEQ multiplex PCR; TCRdb lists only in-frame clones, some missing. This sample has 66,000 or so clones, with more than 60% found just once. This specimen comes from a study of vaccination effects on CD4 cells after COVID-19. For the study at large: They grew a few million PBMC in each well, adding approximately 10 IU/ml IL-2 and approximately 10 ug/ml peptides.

CDR1 and CDR2 from the germline V gene are LGHDT and YNNKEL (reference sequence). Trimming removed 0 bases from V and 3 bases from J; junction bases left unmatched: 6. CDR3 length: 16 amino acids. CD4+ T cells were isolated after around 9 days of culture. It was two doses of either the BNT162b2 or mRNA-1273 vaccine that participants received. In the cultures, half the medium was exchanged for IL-2 medium on days 3 and 7. This TCR derives from a human donor who received a COVID-19 vaccine. The sequencing used CD4+ T cells from PBMCs cultured without peptide, collected after COVID-19 vaccination. The chain carries TRBV3-1 (or the pseudogene TRBV3-2) and TRBJ2-5; 8 bases line up with TRBD1. The CDR3 region has the DNA TGTGCCAGCAGCCAAGAACCAGGGACAGGTAAAGAGACCCAGTACTTC. It codes for CASSQEPGTGKETQYF.